These 10 T cell receptor beta chains came from one sample sequenced in a study of neurological immune-mediated disorders (dated by TCRdb to about 2019). Libraries were constructed by 5' RACE. The instrument was an Illumina HiSeq 2500. Through fastp at Q25 and MiXCR, TCRdb rebuilt clones from the public reads, retaining in-frame beta chains. All rows with the same CDR3 protein become a single entry with the most common DNA and genes. Across this sample there are 36,000 or so distinct CDR3 sequences, with 9% to 12% seen only once. About 7% of the sample is in the top ten clones. Sequencing was done on a sample of PBMCs. The receptors stem from a woman in her 30s with HTLV-1-associated myelopathy (HAM/TSP).

The V call is TRBV7-9, the J call TRBJ2-4, with D tentatively TRBD2 (5 bases). Trimming pared 6 bases from V and 0 bases from J, leaving 12 bases between. The CDR3 runs to 15 residues. In germline, CDR1 is SEHNR, CDR2 FQNEAQ (reference sequence). DNA of the CDR3: TGTGCCAGCAGTCCCGGAGGCATAGCCAAAAACATTCAGTACTTC. Amino acids: CASSPGGIAKNIQYF. The whole variable domain, filled in from reference TRBV7-9 and TRBJ2-4, reads DTGVSQNPRHKITKRGQNVTFRCDPISEHNRLYWYRQTLGQGPEFLTYFQNEAQLEKSRLLSDRFSAERPKGSFSTLEIQRTEQGDSAMYLCASSPGGIAKNIQYFGAGTRLSVL.

Ten or more counts support this clonotype. The genes are TRBV20-1 and TRBJ1-5; the D is unclear. This CDR3 contains 13 residues. Trimming stripped 0 bases from V and 7 bases from J, with 10 bases between. Germline lookup yields CDR1 DFQATT and CDR2 SNEGSKA (reference sequence). The CDR3 is CSARDSVEQPQHF. CDR3 DNA: TGCAGTGCTAGAGATTCGGTTGAACAGCCCCAGCATTTT.

This clonotype was seen repeatedly, ten times or more. The J gene is TRBJ2-2, the V gene TRBV29-1; D is undetermined. V was trimmed by 6 bases and J by 5 bases, leaving 13 bases between them. CDR1 SQVTM and CDR2 ANQGSEA come from the germline V gene. The CDR3 is made up of 13 amino acids. This CDR3 is CSVGSLGTGELFF. CDR3 in DNA: TGCAGCGTGGGATCACTGGGGACCGGGGAGCTGTTTTTT.

This clonotype was found many times. This rearrangement joins TRBV20-1 to TRBJ2-4, with D uncertain. With 5 bases removed from V and 7 bases from J, the gap between germline ends came to 12 bases. The CDR3 covers 12 residues. Per germline, CDR1 DFQATT and CDR2 SNEGSKA (reference sequence). In DNA form, the CDR3 reads TGCAGTGCTCTTCCGGACGGGAACATTCAGTACTTC. Encoded protein: CSALPDGNIQYF.

This clonotype has at least ten counts. The rearrangement uses TRBV6-6 and TRBJ1-2, with a weak D call TRBD1 (6 bases). Germline CDR1 is MNHNY and CDR2 is SVGAGI (reference sequence). This CDR3 comprises 15 residues. V was shortened by 0 bases and J by 7 bases, with 15 bases between the two germline ends. CDR3 sequence reads: CASSYSTDSAIGYTF. CDR3 in DNA: TGTGCCAGCAGTTACTCGACGGACAGCGCCATTGGCTACACCTTC.

This clonotype came up many times. V gene TRBV7-2 combines with J gene TRBJ2-1, with D possibly TRBD1 on 6 matching bases. CDR1 and CDR2 from the germline V gene are SGHTA and FQGNSA. V was cut by 4 bases and J by 4 bases, with 11 bases left in between. This CDR3 has 14 amino acids. CDR3 region: CASSSPGQYNEQFF. CDR3 DNA: TGTGCCAGCAGCTCACCTGGACAGTACAATGAGCAGTTCTTC. The full variable domain, in which reference TRBV7-2 and TRBJ2-1 provide the parts outside the CDR3, is GAGVSQSPSNKVTEKGKDVELRCDPISGHTALYWYRQSLGQGLEFLIYFQGNSAPDKSGLPSDRFSAERTGGSVSTLTIQRTQQEDSAVYLCASSSPGQYNEQFFGPGTRLTVL.

As concerns this clonotype: No DNA is shown, since the ends of the CDR3 on it are uncertain; the CDR3 is the one TCRdb lists. This sequence joins TRBV11-2 and TRBJ2-7; the table's D gene call, TRBD2, was not cross checked with the DNA. Counting both end residues, the CDR3 totals 19 amino acids. Germline assignment: CDR1 SGHAT and CDR2 FQNNGV. The CDR3 here is CASSFYICSARGPAEQQYF.

This clonotype appeared many times. The V gene is TRBV27, the J gene TRBJ1-5, with D unresolved. CDR3 length equals 11 residues. Germline assignment: CDR1 MNHEY and CDR2 SMNVEV (reference sequence). V lost 9 bases and J 4 bases, leaving 7 bases between the germline ends. CDR3 coding DNA: TGTGCCAGGAACGGAAATCAGCCCCAGCATTTT. Encoded protein: CARNGNQPQHF.

This clonotype was counted many times. The chain carries TRBV5-1 and TRBJ2-2, with a possible D match to TRBD1 (6 bases). V was shortened by 4 bases and J by 0 bases, with 10 bases between the two germline ends. Germline V gene data show CDR1 as SGHRS and CDR2 as YFSETQ. This CDR3 is 15 amino acids long. This chain's CDR3 is CASSIGQSNTGELFF. CDR3 nucleotides: TGCGCCAGCAGCATTGGACAGTCGAACACCGGGGAGCTGTTTTTT.

By sample share, this clonotype is medium-sized. The chain carries TRBV5-1 and TRBJ2-1; TRBD2 agrees at 8 bases. CDR3 size: 12 residues. Germline assignment: CDR1 SGHRS and CDR2 YFSETQ. Unmatched junction bases numbered 5, after V lost 4 bases and J lost 11 bases. The CDR3: CASSTGLAQQFF. The CDR3 region has the DNA TGCGCCAGCAGCACCGGACTAGCCCAGCAGTTCTTC. The full variable domain, its missing parts supplied by reference TRBV5-1 and TRBJ2-1, is KAGVTQTPRYLIKTRGQQVTLSCSPISGHRSVSWYQQTPGQGLQFLFEYFSETQRNKGNFPGRFSGRQFSNSRSEMNVSTLELGDSALYLCASSTGLAQQFFGPGTRLTVL.